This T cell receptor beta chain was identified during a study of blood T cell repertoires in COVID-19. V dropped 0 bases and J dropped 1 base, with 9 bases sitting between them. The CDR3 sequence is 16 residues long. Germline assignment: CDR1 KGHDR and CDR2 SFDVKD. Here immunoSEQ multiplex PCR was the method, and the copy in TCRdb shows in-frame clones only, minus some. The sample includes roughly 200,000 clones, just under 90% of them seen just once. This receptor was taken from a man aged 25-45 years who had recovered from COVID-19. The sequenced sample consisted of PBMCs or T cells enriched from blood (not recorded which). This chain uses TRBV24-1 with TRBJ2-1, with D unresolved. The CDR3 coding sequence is TGTGCCACCAGTGATTTGCAGGCTGGGTCCTACAATGAGCAGTTCTTC. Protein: CATSDLQAGSYNEQFF.